This T cell receptor beta chain derives from a study of CD8 T cells in Susac syndrome. Whole-study findings and limits: Individuals included in the TCR sequencing and HLA analysis were acknowledged by the study to be relatively few in number.

With random hexamers, roughly 0.45 to 1 ug RNA was reverse transcribed. MiXCR was run by TCRdb on the immunoSEQ multiplex PCR reads, yielding one entry per CDR3 protein. The sample holds about 130,000 distinct CDR3 sequences, about 95% seen once. For this clonotype: Its antigen is still unknown.

The V segment lost 0 bases and the J segment 12 bases; nucleotides outside the gene matches: 8. In germline, CDR1 is DFQATT, CDR2 SNEGSKA (reference sequence). CDR3 length: 16 amino acids. V and J are TRBV20-1 and TRBJ2-1; 16 bases align to TRBD2. The sequence derives from a human donor in good health. Sequences were obtained from CD4+ T cells from PBMCs. The CDR3 nucleotides read TGCAGTGCTAGAGATTGGGGACTAGCGGGAGGGCCCGGGCAGTTCTTC. As protein: CSARDWGLAGGPGQFF.